This T cell receptor (beta chain) was recorded in a study of T-cell reconstitution after alpha-beta-depleted transplantation in children. In this sample, this clonotype turned up a few times. Its antigen remains unknown. Study-wide findings and caveats: Surviving thymic progenitors and recipient T cells were the source of high TCRbeta diversity at day 60 in some patients. Several hundred expanded graft clones reportedly were the source of alpha-beta T cells about two months after transplant. One year post-transplant, T-cell counts and diversity were largely derived from T cells produced anew.

V lost 4 bases and J 2 bases, leaving 15 bases between the germline ends. Germline values: CDR1 SGHTA, CDR2 FQGNSA. The CDR3 extends over 15 amino acids. Construction of the TCRbeta library involved unique molecular identifiers. From the PCR reads, TCRdb called clonotypes with MiXCR, one entry per CDR3 protein. Found here are about 78,000 distinct CDR3 sequences, around 14% of them singletons; the top ten hold 25% to 35%. The chain recombines TRBV7-2 with TRBJ2-7; possible D gene TRBD1, 5 bases. The sequence was obtained from a male patient aged 2 to 10 who had a stem cell transplant for acute lymphoblastic leukemia, so the T cells may come from the graft donor. Here the sequenced sample was PBMCs, mostly from graft donor cells, taken 180 days after TCRalphabeta/CD19-depleted stem cell transplant. The DNA for the CDR3 is TGTGCCAGCAGCTCCCCGGGCAGGGCGACCTACGAGCAGTACTTC. Protein: CASSSPGRATYEQYF.